This is a list of T cell receptor beta chains from one sample in a study of T cells in Graves' hyperthyroidism and ophthalmopathy. TCRdb called the multiplex PCR reads again in MiXCR, with one record for every CDR3 protein. The table shows nearly 600,000 distinct CDR3 sequences, with approximately 15% occurring only once. Material: blood. These receptors were obtained from a woman younger than 30 with Graves' ophthalmopathy. CDR3s include the opening cysteine and the closing phenylalanine or tryptophan. A D gene is named only where the DNA matches it firmly. Rows give clone size only sometimes, using once, few, many, or a class for an expanded clone.

>many|TRBD1|TRBV27|17|TRBJ1-4
TGTGCCAGCAGTTTAACGAGACAGGGTTTAGCTAATGAAAAACTGTTTTTT
CASSLTRQGLANEKLFF
>many|NA|TRBV6-2/TRBV6-3|15|TRBJ2-3
TGTGCCAGCAGACCTGGACAGACTAGCACAGATACGCAGTATTTT
CASRPGQTSTDTQYF
>many|TRBD1|TRBV27|13|TRBJ2-7
TGTGCCAGCAGTTCGGGACAGTTAACCGAGCAGTACTTC
CASSSGQLTEQYF
>many|NA|TRBV4-1|11|TRBJ1-1
TGCGCCAGCAAGATAAACACTGAAGCTTTCTTT
CASKINTEAFF
>many|NA|TRBV28|15|TRBJ1-2
TGTGCCAGCAGCCCCTTGGACGCGTTAGAGGATGGCTACACCTTC
CASSPLDALEDGYTF
>many|NA|TRBV20-1|9|TRBJ1-1
TGCAGTGCTAGACCTGAAGCTTTCTTT
CSARPEAFF
>NA|NA|TRBV3-1|15|TRBJ2-1
TGTGCCAGCAGATCGGGACCCAAAGACCGCCATGAGCAGTTCTTC
CASRSGPKDRHEQFF
>NA|NA|TRBV6-5|15|TRBJ1-1
TGTGCCAGCAGTTACTCGATCCCCCCGGAGTATGAAGCTTTCTTT
CASSYSIPPEYEAFF
>NA|NA|TRBV4-3|16|TRBJ1-1
TGCGCCAGCAGCCAAGTCGATCGGTCTCGGAACACTGAAGCTTTCTTT
CASSQVDRSRNTEAFF
>NA|NA|TRBV7-9|15|TRBJ2-7
TGTGCCAGCCGACCTAAGGGGCCGAGCTCCTACGAGCAGTACTTC
CASRPKGPSSYEQYF
>many|NA|TRBV6-2/TRBV6-3|13|TRBJ1-1
TGTGCCAGCAGTTACTCGATTGGCGCTGAAGCTTTCTTT
CASSYSIGAEAFF
>many|NA|TRBV6-2/TRBV6-3|15|TRBJ2-7
TGTGCCAGCAGTTACTCGGCCCTGCTCTCCTACGAGCAGTACTTC
CASSYSALLSYEQYF
>NA|NA|TRBV20-1|14|TRBJ1-5
TGCAGTGCTAATACCGGACAGCCCAATCAGCCCCAGCATTTT
CSANTGQPNQPQHF
>many|NA|TRBV6-5|15|TRBJ1-2
TGTGCCAGCAGTTACTCGAGTCCAGAGGGTGATGGCTACACCTTC
CASSYSSPEGDGYTF
>many|NA|TRBV2|14|TRBJ1-1
TGTGCCAGCAGTGAAGGGGGCCCGAACACTGAAGCTTTCTTT
CASSEGGPNTEAFF
>few|TRBD1|TRBV9|16|TRBJ1-4
TGTGCCAGCAGCGGCCAACAGGGGGTGGGGGATGAAAAACTGTTTTTT
CASSGQQGVGDEKLFF
>many|NA|TRBV6-1|14|TRBJ2-3
TGTGCCAGCAGTACTAGCATTAGCACAGATACGCAGTATTTT
CASSTSISTDTQYF
>NA|NA|TRBV4-1|16|TRBJ2-5
TGCGCCAGCAGCCAACAGGGTGACGGAGGGTATGAGACCCAGTACTTC
CASSQQGDGGYETQYF
>NA|NA|TRBV18|16|TRBJ2-2
TGTGCCAGCTCACCAATCCCACTAGTGAACACCGGGGAGCTGTTCTTT
CASSPIPLVNTGELFF
>NA|NA|TRBV18|15|TRBJ2-7
TGTGCCAGCTCACCTCCTGGGCAGCCCTCCTACGAGCAGTACTTC
CASSPPGQPSYEQYF
>many|NA|TRBV3-1|13|TRBJ1-5
TGTGCCAGCAGCCAAGATCGTGGGGGGCCCCAGCATTTT
CASSQDRGGPQHF
>NA|TRBD2|TRBV7-2|21|TRBJ2-1
TGTGCCAGCAGCTTAGTAGAGGGGATTCTACTGGGGGGGACGGGTGGCAATGAGCAGTTCTTC
CASSLVEGILLGGTGGNEQFF
>many|TRBD2|TRBV7-9|15|TRBJ2-7
TGTGCCAGCAGCCCCCGTAGCGGGTTCTCCTACGAGCAGTACTTC
CASSPRSGFSYEQYF
>few|TRBD1|TRBV19|16|TRBJ1-5
TGTGCCAGTAGTGCCCTGACAGGGGCTAGCAATCAGCCCCAGCATTTT
CASSALTGASNQPQHF
>NA|NA|TRBV12-3/TRBV12-4|11|TRBJ1-1
TGTGCCAGCTTGTGGGACGGTGAAGCTTTCTTT
CASLWDGEAFF
>many|TRBD2|TRBV20-1|15|TRBJ2-1
TGCAGTGCTAGGACCCCTAGCGGGGCCTACAATGAGCAGTTCTTC
CSARTPSGAYNEQFF